These 30 T cell receptor beta chains originate from one sample sequenced in a study of blood T cell repertoires in COVID-19. Assay: immunoSEQ multiplex PCR; the TCRdb copy retains only in-frame clones and omits some. This table has approximately 300,000 clones, roughly 89% appearing once. The sequenced material came from PBMCs or T cells enriched from blood (not recorded which). The receptor set was obtained from a man aged 55 to 70 who had recovered from COVID-19.

The rearrangement joins TRBV24-1 to TRBJ2-3; 8 positions match TRBD1. V shed 4 bases, J shed 2 bases, and the junction held 7 bases outside the gene matches. Germline V gene sequence: CDR1 KGHDR, CDR2 SFDVKD. The CDR3 length is 16 residues. The CDR3 nucleotides are TGTGCCACCAGTGAGCGGACAGGGATTTTCACAGATACGCAGTATTTT. It codes for CATSERTGIFTDTQYF.

The genes are TRBV29-1 and TRBJ2-3; 7 bases are a match to TRBD1. The CDR3 contains 13 residues. V lost 6 bases, J lost 10 bases, and 13 bases stayed unmatched. The V gene's germline CDR1 is SQVTM and CDR2 ANQGSEA. The CDR3 loop is CSVDDRQGEAQYF. The DNA of the CDR3 is TGCAGCGTCGACGACCGACAGGGAGAGGCGCAGTATTTT.

The chain has TRBV19 and TRBJ1-5; D gene uncertain. V was shortened by 7 bases and J by 1 base, with 11 bases between the two germline ends. There are 14 residues in the CDR3. Germline assignment: CDR1 LNHDA and CDR2 SQIVND (reference sequence). The CDR3 DNA reads TGTGCCAGTATAGCCCCCACCAGCAATCAGCCCCAGCATTTT. Its protein is CASIAPTSNQPQHF.

This clone has only one observation. The rearrangement uses TRBV28 and TRBJ2-6; 7 bases match TRBD2. The J segment lost 4 bases and the V segment lost 7 bases, leaving 4 bases of the junction unmatched. The germline V gene has CDR1 MDHEN and CDR2 SYDVKM. This CDR3 is 14 amino acids long. The CDR3 sequence is CASTGAGGANVLTF. The CDR3 DNA sequence: TGTGCCAGCACCGGAGCGGGAGGGGCCAACGTCCTGACTTTC.

The chain recombines TRBV3-1 (or the pseudogene TRBV3-2) with TRBJ1-4; D unclear. CDR1 and CDR2 (germline): LGHDT, YNNKEL (reference sequence). This CDR3 contains 14 residues. V lost 4 bases, J lost 8 bases, and 14 bases lay in between. CDR3 sequence reads: CASSLGRLGEKLFF. Here the CDR3 DNA reads TGTGCCAGCAGCCTAGGGAGGCTAGGGGAAAAACTGTTTTTT.

The CDR3 DNA follows: TGTGCCAGCAGCTTAGGCCTAGGGGAAAACTACGAGCAGTACTTC. Translation: CASSLGLGENYEQYF. The chain recombines TRBV11-2 with TRBJ2-7, with D perhaps matching TRBD1 (5 bases). The CDR3 has 15 residues. V shed 1 base and J shed 3 bases, with 13 bases lying between them. Germline CDR1 reads SGHAT; CDR2 reads FQNNGV.

The V and J genes are TRBV5-4 and TRBJ2-1; TRBD2 aligns across 15 bases. This CDR3 has 15 amino acids. CDR1 is SGHNT, CDR2 YYREEE, per germline (reference sequence). Germline trimming cut 5 bases from V and 7 bases from J; bases unmatched to any gene: 4. In nucleotides, the CDR3 is TGTGCCAGCAGACCGGGACTAGCGGGAGGTAATGAGCAGTTCTTC. The encoded protein is CASRPGLAGGNEQFF.

The gene calls are TRBV28 and TRBJ2-5, with 7 bases lining up with TRBD1. CDR1 is MDHEN and CDR2 is SYDVKM in the germline V gene. The CDR3 is 15 amino acids. With 5 bases clipped from V and 2 bases from J, the junction kept 8 bases outside the gene matches. This chain's CDR3 is CASSKGGMGQETQYF. CDR3 in DNA: TGTGCCAGCAGTAAAGGGGGCATGGGACAAGAGACCCAGTACTTC.

The V gene is TRBV4-3, the J gene TRBJ2-3, with 9 positions matching TRBD1. Losses at the gene ends were 1 base for V and 2 bases for J; bases not matched to a gene: 7. Looked up from germline, CDR1 is LGHNA and CDR2 is YSLEER. The CDR3 spans 17 residues. In DNA, the CDR3 is TGCGCCAGCAGCCAAGTTGGTCGACAGGGGGTCACAGATACGCAGTATTTT. This sequence encodes CASSQVGRQGVTDTQYF.

The chain links TRBV7-2 to TRBJ1-6; D is undetermined. Per germline, CDR1 SGHTA and CDR2 FQGNSA. Trimming took 3 bases from V and 8 from J, leaving 8 bases between them. The CDR3 covers 13 residues. This CDR3 reads CASSLTRDSPLHF. CDR3 bases: TGTGCCAGCAGCTTGACACGCGATTCACCCCTCCACTTT.

The chain uses TRBV29-1 and TRBJ2-5; 7 bases are a match to TRBD2. V was clipped by 3 bases and J by 4 bases; unmatched bases: 5. The CDR3 extends over 13 amino acids. Germline V gene data show CDR1 as SQVTM and CDR2 as ANQGSEA. The CDR3 here is CSVEGRERETQYF. The CDR3 region has the DNA TGCAGCGTTGAGGGGCGGGAGCGAGAGACCCAGTACTTC.

This clone has only one observation. Here the CDR3 reads CASSQSQFYNEQFF. CDR3 DNA: TGTGCCAGCAGCCAATCACAGTTCTACAATGAGCAGTTCTTC. This chain uses TRBV7-2 with TRBJ2-1; no reliable D call. From germline, CDR1 is SGHTA and CDR2 FQGNSA. This CDR3 has 14 residues. V was cut by 5 bases and J by 3 bases, with 11 bases left in between.

This clone was seen a single time. The chain combines TRBV28 with TRBJ2-5, with D perhaps TRBD2 (5 bases). This CDR3 has 14 amino acids. CDR1 is MDHEN and CDR2 is SYDVKM in the germline V gene. V shed 7 bases and J shed 8 bases, with 20 bases lying between them. In nucleotides, the CDR3 is TGTGCCAGCAACCTAGGGTTGGGTCGGGGAACCCAGTACTTC. As protein: CASNLGLGRGTQYF.

The genes are TRBV19 and TRBJ1-5, with TRBD1 as a possible D gene (5 bases). The germline V gene has CDR1 LNHDA and CDR2 SQIVND (reference sequence). The CDR3 has 14 residues. Trimming stripped 7 bases from V and 2 bases from J, with 12 bases between. The CDR3 sequence: CASTGGSGNQPQHF. CDR3 coding DNA: TGTGCCAGTACGGGGGGATCGGGCAATCAGCCCCAGCATTTT.

This clone was observed once. In DNA, the CDR3 is TGTGCCACCGGAGACAGCTCCTACAATGAGCAGTTCTTC. Translation gives CATGDSSYNEQFF. The chain has TRBV24-1 and TRBJ2-1; maybe TRBD1 (5 bases). There are 13 residues in the CDR3. Trimming removed 9 bases at V and 0 bases at J, with 8 bases between. Germline assignment: CDR1 KGHDR and CDR2 SFDVKD.

This chain uses TRBV29-1 with TRBJ1-1; TRBD1 might be the D (5 bases). Trimming left V 0 bases short and J 4 bases short, with 12 bases between. The CDR3 runs to 14 residues. Per the germline V gene, CDR1 is SQVTM and CDR2 is ANQGSEA. As DNA, the CDR3 is TGCAGCGTTGAAGACAGGACATTTAGCACTGAAGCTTTCTTT. Amino acids: CSVEDRTFSTEAFF.

The rearrangement links TRBV11-2 to TRBJ2-1; D remains ambiguous. This CDR3 is built from 11 residues. Trimming removed 6 bases at V and 10 bases at J, with 10 bases between. Per germline, CDR1 SGHAT and CDR2 FQNNGV. The CDR3 loop is CASRLSTEQFF. CDR3 DNA: TGTGCCAGCAGACTCTCTACCGAGCAGTTCTTC.

The chain carries TRBV29-1 and TRBJ2-3; TRBD1 might be the D (7 bases). In germline, CDR1 is SQVTM, CDR2 ANQGSEA. The CDR3 has 15 amino acids. V gave up 6 bases and J gave up 1 base, with 17 bases separating them. CDR3 protein: CSVQGGQRGTDTQYF. The CDR3 DNA sequence: TGCAGCGTCCAGGGGGGACAACGAGGCACAGATACGCAGTATTTT.

This chain uses TRBV10-3 with TRBJ1-6; the D is unclear. The V end lost 7 bases, the J end lost 7 bases, and 20 bases lay between the germline ends. Germline V lookup: CDR1 ENHRY, CDR2 SYGVKD. The CDR3 is 16 residues long. The CDR3 reads CAINSRGDIQNSPLHF. CDR3 sequence (DNA): TGTGCCATCAACTCCCGGGGTGACATACAGAATTCACCCCTCCACTTT.

The table lists this clone with a count of one. The chain has TRBV9 and TRBJ2-5, with 9 bases aligning to TRBD2. In germline, CDR1 is SGDLS, CDR2 YYNGEE. V lost 0 bases, J lost 2 bases, and 8 bases stayed unmatched. The CDR3 has 17 residues. The CDR3 loop reads CASSVGGSGSVQETQYF. CDR3 sequence (DNA): TGTGCCAGCAGCGTAGGAGGTAGCGGGAGCGTACAAGAGACCCAGTACTTC. Supplemented by reference TRBV9 and TRBJ2-5, the full variable domain reads DSGVTQTPKHLITATGQRVTLRCSPRSGDLSVYWYQQSLDQGLQFLIQYYNGEERAKGNILERFSAQQFPDLHSELNLSSLELGDSALYFCASSVGGSGSVQETQYFGPGTRLLVL.

This chain links TRBV24-1 with TRBJ1-5; weak D call: TRBD1 (6 bases). CDR1 is KGHDR and CDR2 is SFDVKD in the germline V gene. The CDR3 runs to 15 residues. Trimming stripped 4 bases from V and 5 bases from J, with 14 bases between. The DNA of the CDR3 is TGTGCCACCAGTGACCCGGACAGCCGCGATCAGCCCCAGCATTTT. It specifies CATSDPDSRDQPQHF.

The gene calls are TRBV28 and TRBJ1-4; D is perhaps TRBD1 (5 bases). The CDR3 is made up of 14 amino acids. Germline V gene sequence: CDR1 MDHEN, CDR2 SYDVKM. V dropped 1 base and J dropped 8 bases, with 11 bases sitting between them. The CDR3 protein is CASSLSRVGEKLFF. Here the CDR3 DNA reads TGTGCCAGCAGTTTATCCAGGGTCGGCGAAAAACTGTTTTTT.

The chain joins TRBV9 to TRBJ1-3; the D gene is possibly TRBD1 (5 bases). The CDR3 contains 16 residues. Trimming cost V 3 bases and J 4 bases, with 17 bases left between them. Germline V gene data show CDR1 as SGDLS and CDR2 as YYNGEE. This chain's CDR3 is CASSEGLRDQGNTIYF. The CDR3 nucleotides read TGTGCCAGCAGCGAGGGACTCAGGGATCAGGGAAACACCATATATTTT. The full variable domain, its missing parts supplied by reference TRBV9 and TRBJ1-3, is DSGVTQTPKHLITATGQRVTLRCSPRSGDLSVYWYQQSLDQGLQFLIQYYNGEERAKGNILERFSAQQFPDLHSELNLSSLELGDSALYFCASSEGLRDQGNTIYFGEGSWLTVV.

The gene calls are TRBV15 and TRBJ1-4; D gene uncertain. The CDR3 extends over 14 amino acids. Germline V gene lookup returns CDR1 LNHNV and CDR2 YYDKDF (reference sequence). The germline V and J ends were trimmed by 1 base and 1 base, with 4 bases remaining between them. DNA for the CDR3: TGTGCCACCAGCAGAGGGCAAACTAATGAAAAACTGTTTTTT. Translation gives CATSRGQTNEKLFF.

V is TRBV10-3 and J is TRBJ2-3; 8 nucleotides agree with TRBD1. Looked up from germline, CDR1 is ENHRY and CDR2 is SYGVKD. The J segment lost 9 bases and the V segment lost 0 bases, leaving 11 bases of the junction unmatched. The CDR3 extends over 16 amino acids. In DNA form, the CDR3 reads TGTGCCATCAGTGAGTCGAAGGGGGAACACAGGGGGACGCAGTATTTT. Its translation: CAISESKGEHRGTQYF.

The gene calls are TRBV3-1 (or the pseudogene TRBV3-2) and TRBJ1-1; D unresolved. The CDR3 has 11 residues. V dropped 7 bases and J dropped 4 bases, with 7 bases sitting between them. The germline V gene has CDR1 LGHDT and CDR2 YNNKEL (reference sequence). CDR3 amino acids: CASMTSTEAFF. CDR3 coding DNA: TGTGCCAGCATGACTAGCACTGAAGCTTTCTTT.

CDR3 amino acids: CASSLTAGNYEQYF. The DNA for the CDR3 is TGTGCCAGCAGCTTAACGGCAGGGAACTACGAGCAGTACTTC. The chain is built from TRBV7-3 and TRBJ2-7; TRBD1 might be the D (5 bases). The V end was cut by 0 bases, the J end by 3 bases, with 9 bases between. Germline CDR1 is SGHTA and CDR2 is FQGTGA. This CDR3 is 14 amino acids long.

Here the CDR3 reads CASSPRQGFSGNTIYF. The CDR3 DNA follows: TGTGCCAGCTCACCACGACAGGGATTCAGTGGAAACACCATATATTTT. The V gene is TRBV18, the J gene TRBJ1-3; TRBD1 matches at 7 bases. This CDR3 comprises 16 residues. CDR1 is KGHSH, CDR2 LQKENI, per germline. V shed 1 base and J 3 bases; nucleotides not matched to a gene: 6.

The chain has TRBV6-2 or TRBV6-3 and TRBJ1-2; D may be TRBD1 (5 bases). This CDR3 region has 16 residues. Trimming pared 2 bases from V and 6 bases from J, leaving 19 bases between. CDR1 is MNHEY, CDR2 SVGEGT, per germline. CDR3 nucleotides: TGTGCCAGCAGTTACCAGACGGTGCGGGGCGGAAATGGCTACACCTTC. Its protein is CASSYQTVRGGNGYTF.

For this clone: One end of the junction fails to match germline, which may point to a read error. The CDR3, as DNA: TGTGCCAGCACTTTAGGGTCAGGGGGGAAGGTCGGGGAGCTGTTTTTT. Its translation is CASTLGSGGKVGELFF. The chain is built from TRBV27 and TRBJ2-2; D possibly corresponds to TRBD1 (7 bases). The CDR3 totals 16 residues. In germline, CDR1 is MNHEY, CDR2 SMNVEV (reference sequence).